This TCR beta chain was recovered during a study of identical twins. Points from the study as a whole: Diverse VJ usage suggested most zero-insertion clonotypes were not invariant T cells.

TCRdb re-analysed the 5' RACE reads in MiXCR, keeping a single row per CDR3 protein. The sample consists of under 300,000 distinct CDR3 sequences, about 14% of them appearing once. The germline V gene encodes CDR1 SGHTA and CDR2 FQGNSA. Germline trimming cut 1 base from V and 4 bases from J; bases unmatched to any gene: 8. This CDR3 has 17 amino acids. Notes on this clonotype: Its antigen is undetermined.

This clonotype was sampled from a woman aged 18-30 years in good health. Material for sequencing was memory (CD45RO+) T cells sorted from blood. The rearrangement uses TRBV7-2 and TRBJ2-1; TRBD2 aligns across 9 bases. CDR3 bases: TGTGCCAGCAGCTTAGGGGTAGTGCTAGCGGGATACAATGAGCAGTTCTTC. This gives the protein CASSLGVVLAGYNEQFF.